One and the same sample provided the 8 T cell receptor beta chains below, sequenced in a study of T cells in narcolepsy. Generated by immunoSEQ multiplex PCR, the TCRdb table keeps only in-frame clones and is missing some. This table holds 30,000 to 35,000 clones, 82% found once. Sequences were obtained from CD45RA- memory CD4+ T cells from PBMCs. All receptors derive from a human donor with narcolepsy.

The rearrangement joins TRBV30 to TRBJ1-4; D not certain. CDR3 length: 13 residues. Germline assignment: CDR1 GTSNPN and CDR2 SVGIG (reference sequence). Trimming stripped 5 bases from V and 8 bases from J, with 15 bases between. In DNA, the CDR3 is TGTGCCTGGCGTAGTCGGGCCGGAGAAAAACTGTTTTTT. Its protein product is CAWRSRAGEKLFF.

J is TRBJ2-5 and V is TRBV11-2, with 14 positions matching TRBD2. Germline values: CDR1 SGHAT, CDR2 FQNNGV. J lost 2 bases, V lost 2 bases, and 4 bases had no gene match. This CDR3 spans 17 amino acids. The CDR3 DNA reads TGTGCCAGCAGCTTAATTCGACTAGCGGGGGGGCAAGAGACCCAGTACTTC. This sequence encodes CASSLIRLAGGQETQYF.

The rearrangement links TRBV5-1 to TRBJ2-5; tentatively, D is TRBD1 (6 bases). The CDR3 is 16 residues long. Germline CDR1 and CDR2: SGHRS and YFSETQ. V lost 0 bases to trimming and J lost 2 bases, with 14 bases between them. The CDR3 DNA is TGCGCCAGCAGCTTGGAATCGGGCAGGGGACAAGAGACCCAGTACTTC. Protein product: CASSLESGRGQETQYF.

The chain employs TRBV29-1 and TRBJ2-7, with D perhaps matching TRBD1 (6 bases). CDR1 SQVTM and CDR2 ANQGSEA come from the germline V gene. Between the trimmed V and J ends, which lost 4 bases and 0 bases, there was a span of 13 bases. This CDR3 contains 14 residues. The CDR3 DNA reads TGCAGCGTTGCCCCCCAGGGGAGCTCCTACGAGCAGTACTTC. This codes for CSVAPQGSSYEQYF.

The V gene is TRBV21-1, the J gene TRBJ2-7; TRBD1, the D gene given by the table, was not confirmed from the DNA. TRBV21-1 is annotated as a pseudogene. The CDR3 spans 14 residues. The DNA for the CDR3 is TGTGCCAGCAGCAAAACCGGGACAATCTACGAGCAGTACTTC. This gives the protein CASSKTGTIYEQYF.

V usage is TRBV6-1 and J usage is TRBJ1-1, with 7 bases lining up with TRBD1. The germline gives CDR1 MNHNS, CDR2 SASEGT. Trimming cost V 5 bases and J 3 bases; bases outside gene matches: 3. This CDR3 spans 13 amino acids. CDR3 sequence reads: CASSPRGDTEAFF. CDR3 DNA sequence: TGTGCCAGCAGTCCCAGGGGGGACACTGAAGCTTTCTTT.

The chain carries TRBV5-1 and TRBJ1-2, with D possibly TRBD1 on 6 matching bases. V lost 4 bases, J lost 4 bases, and 11 bases lay in between. The CDR3 is made up of 13 amino acids. CDR1 and CDR2 from the germline V gene are SGHRS and YFSETQ. CDR3 protein: CASSTGQRYGYTF. CDR3 DNA sequence: TGCGCCAGCAGCACGGGACAACGCTATGGCTACACCTTC.

The rearrangement uses TRBV7-6 and TRBJ1-2, with 11 bases lining up with TRBD1. The CDR3 is 16 residues long. Germline CDR1 is SGHVS and CDR2 is FNYEAQ. With 1 base clipped from V and 7 bases from J, the junction kept 8 bases outside the gene matches. For the CDR3, the DNA is TGTGCCAGCAGCTTAGAGGCGGGACAGGGGGGGTCTGGCTACACCTTC. Translating it yields CASSLEAGQGGSGYTF.